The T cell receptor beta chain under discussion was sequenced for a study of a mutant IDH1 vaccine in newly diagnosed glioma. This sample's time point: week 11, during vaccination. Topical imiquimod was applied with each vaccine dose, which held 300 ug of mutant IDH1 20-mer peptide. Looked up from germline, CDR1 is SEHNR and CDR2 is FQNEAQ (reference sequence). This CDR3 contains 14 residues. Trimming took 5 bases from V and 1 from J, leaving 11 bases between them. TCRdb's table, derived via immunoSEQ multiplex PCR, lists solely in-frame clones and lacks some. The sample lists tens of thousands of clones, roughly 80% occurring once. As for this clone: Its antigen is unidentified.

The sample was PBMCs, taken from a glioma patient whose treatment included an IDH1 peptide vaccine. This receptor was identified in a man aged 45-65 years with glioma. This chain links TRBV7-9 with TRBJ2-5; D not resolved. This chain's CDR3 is CASSINLGQETQYF. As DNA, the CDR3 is TGTGCCAGCAGCATAAACCTTGGCCAAGAGACCCAGTACTTC.